These T cell receptor beta chains were read from a single sample in a study of blood T cell repertoires in COVID-19. The method was immunoSEQ multiplex PCR; TCRdb's version includes in-frame clones alone and lacks a portion of them. Among over 600,000 clones, more than 80% were seen once, and the ten largest hold roughly 0.25%. Sample: peripheral blood. The receptors derive from a young woman with acute or convalescent COVID-19. Each CDR3 is given with its conserved first and last residue. A D gene is named only where the DNA matches it firmly. Clone size is stated in some rows and not others, as once, few, many or a class when expanded.

D | J | size | V | DNA | CDR3
TRBD1 | TRBJ1-1 | NA | TRBV24-1 | TGTGCCACCAGTGACCCCGGGACAGGGACAGGAGCTTTCTTT | CATSDPGTGTGAFF
TRBD1 | TRBJ1-2 | NA | TRBV2 | TGTGCCAGCAGTCGGGACAGGGGGGGTGGCTACACCTTC | CASSRDRGGGYTF
NA | TRBJ1-5 | NA | TRBV19 | TGTGCCAGTAGTATATACAGGGATCAGCCCCAGCATTTT | CASSIYRDQPQHF
NA | TRBJ1-2 | NA | TRBV4-3 | TGCGCCAGCAGCCAAGAAGGGGCAGCTAACTATGGCTACACCTTC | CASSQEGAANYGYTF
TRBD2 | TRBJ2-7 | few | TRBV18 | TGTGCCAGCTCACTTGGGACTAAATCGTACGAGCAGTACTTC | CASSLGTKSYEQYF
TRBD1 | TRBJ1-1 | NA | TRBV20-1 | TGCAGTGCTAACAGGGGCACTGAAGCTTTCTTT | CSANRGTEAFF
NA | TRBJ1-2 | NA | TRBV24-1 | TGTGCCACCAGGGCGACAGGAGACTGGAATGGCTACACCTTC | CATRATGDWNGYTF
TRBD1 | TRBJ1-5 | NA | TRBV6-5 | TGTGCCAGCACCGGCCGACAGGGGGGGAATCAGCCCCAGCATTTT | CASTGRQGGNQPQHF
NA | TRBJ1-2 | once | TRBV11-2 | TGTGCCAGCAGCTTAGCAGCGTCAGACTACTATGGCTACACCTTC | CASSLAASDYYGYTF
NA | TRBJ1-5 | NA | TRBV5-1 | TGCGCCAGCAGCTTGGGACTAAATCAGCCCCAGCATTTT | CASSLGLNQPQHF
TRBD1 | TRBJ2-2 | NA | TRBV25-1 | TGTGCCAGCAGTGGCCCGGACAGGTACACCGGGGAGCTGTTTTTT | CASSGPDRYTGELFF
TRBD1 | TRBJ1-2 | NA | TRBV9 | TGTGCCAGCAGCTCGGGGACAGAAAACTATGGCTACACCTTC | CASSSGTENYGYTF
TRBD1 | TRBJ1-2 | once | TRBV6-5 | TGTGCCAGCAGTCGGGACAGGGGGGCCTATGGCTACACCTTC | CASSRDRGAYGYTF
NA | TRBJ1-1 | NA | TRBV19 | TGTGCCAGTAGTGCAACCGGGGGGTCTGAAGCTTTCTTT | CASSATGGSEAFF
TRBD1 | TRBJ1-6 | few | TRBV30 | TGTGCCTGGAGTGGGGCAGGGGGGTCCTATAATTCACCCCTCCACTTT | CAWSGAGGSYNSPLHF
NA | TRBJ1-2 | NA | TRBV25-1 | TGTGCCAGCAGCCCCCCCCCGGGATCTAACTATGGCTACACCTTC | CASSPPPGSNYGYTF
NA | TRBJ2-7 | NA | TRBV6-5 | TGTGCCATCCACCGCACTCGACTCACCGGGGGCGAGCAGTACTTC | CAIHRTRLTGGEQYF
NA | TRBJ1-6 | NA | TRBV12-3/TRBV12-4 | TGTGCCAGCAGTACAGGGAAGTTATCACCCCTCCACTTT | CASSTGKLSPLHF
NA | TRBJ1-5 | NA | TRBV6-5 | TGTGCCAGCAGAGAGGGGGACCTTCAGCCCCAGCATTTT | CASREGDLQPQHF
NA | TRBJ2-3 | NA | TRBV6-2/TRBV6-3 | TGTGCCAGCAGTCGACTTCGCCGGGGGGATACGCAGTATTTT | CASSRLRRGDTQYF
NA | TRBJ2-5 | NA | TRBV24-1 | TGTGCCACCAGTGAAATCGACAGAGCCCAAGAGACCCAGTACTTC | CATSEIDRAQETQYF
NA | TRBJ2-6 | NA | TRBV5-6 | TGTGCCAGCAGCTTTGAGAGCTCTGGGGCCAACGTCCTGACTTTC | CASSFESSGANVLTF
NA | TRBJ1-1 | NA | TRBV6-5 | TGTGCCAGCAGTCTGGGGGGGGCGTACACTGAAGCTTTCTTT | CASSLGGAYTEAFF
NA | TRBJ2-7 | NA | TRBV14 | TGTGCCAGCAGCTACGACACGTACGAGCAGTACTTC | CASSYDTYEQYF
TRBD1 | TRBJ1-3 | NA | TRBV6-1 | TGTGCCAGCAGTGAAGAGGTGACAGGGGTGGGAAACACCATATATTTT | CASSEEVTGVGNTIYF
NA | TRBJ2-5 | once | TRBV5-1 | TGCGCCAGCAGCTTGGCGGCGGGACGGCAAGAGACCCAGTACTTC | CASSLAAGRQETQYF
NA | TRBJ2-1 | NA | TRBV12-3/TRBV12-4 | TGTGCCAGCACTTTCAACAATGAGCAGTTCTTC | CASTFNNEQFF
TRBD1 | TRBJ2-7 | NA | TRBV19 | TGTGCCAGTAGTCCCCGAGGGACAGGGGGCTCCTACGAGCAGTACTTC | CASSPRGTGGSYEQYF
TRBD2 | TRBJ2-3 | NA | TRBV2 | TGTGCCACCTCACCGGAGCTAGCGGTTGCAGATACGCAGTATTTT | CATSPELAVADTQYF
NA | TRBJ1-2 | NA | TRBV28 | TGTGCCAGCAGTCCCCGACAGCTCCGAGCTAACTATGGCTACACCTTC | CASSPRQLRANYGYTF
TRBD1 | TRBJ1-2 | NA | TRBV19 | TGTGCCAGTAGTAGAGGGACAGGGGCGATCTATGGCTACACCTTC | CASSRGTGAIYGYTF
NA | TRBJ2-2 | once | TRBV4-3 | TGCGCCAGCAGCCCTACAGGGTGGCCCGGGGAGCTGTTTTTT | CASSPTGWPGELFF
NA | TRBJ1-1 | NA | TRBV4-3 | TGCGCCAGCAGCCAATGGGGCATGAACACTGAAGCTTTCTTT | CASSQWGMNTEAFF
NA | TRBJ1-2 | few | TRBV7-8 | TGTGCCAGCAGCTTAGTAGACAGAAACTATGGCTACACCTTC | CASSLVDRNYGYTF
NA | TRBJ1-5 | NA | TRBV12-3/TRBV12-4 | TGTGCCAGCAGTCCGGGGGACAATCAGCCCCAGCATTTT | CASSPGDNQPQHF
NA | TRBJ1-3 | once | TRBV6-6 | TGTGCCAGCAGTTACAACCCTGAGGGTGGAAACACCATATATTTT | CASSYNPEGGNTIYF
NA | TRBJ1-1 | NA | TRBV6-5 | TGTGCCAGCACCCAAAGGAGGGAGAGGACTGAAGCTTTCTTT | CASTQRRERTEAFF